This T cell receptor beta chain appears in the sequencing data of a study of T cells in localized non-small cell lung cancer. Overall study results and limits: Appearance in adjacent lung was seen for a median around 61 of the top 100 tumor clones.

Regarding this clone: The antigen is not known.

There are 12 residues in the CDR3. Trimming took off 1 base at V and 10 bases at J, with 8 bases between the two ends. CDR1 is KGHSH and CDR2 is LQKENI in the germline V gene. The data were produced by immunoSEQ multiplex PCR, yet TCRdb's version contains in-frame clones alone and is incomplete. The table includes under 40,000 clones, roughly 87% detected once. This sequence originates from a man aged 35-75 years with stage III lung adenocarcinoma. Specimen: peripheral blood mononuclear cells, collected before any cancer treatment. This rearrangement joins TRBV18 to TRBJ2-1, with no clear D. For the CDR3, the DNA is TGTGCCAGCTCACCACAGGAATCGGAGCAGTTCTTC. It specifies CASSPQESEQFF.